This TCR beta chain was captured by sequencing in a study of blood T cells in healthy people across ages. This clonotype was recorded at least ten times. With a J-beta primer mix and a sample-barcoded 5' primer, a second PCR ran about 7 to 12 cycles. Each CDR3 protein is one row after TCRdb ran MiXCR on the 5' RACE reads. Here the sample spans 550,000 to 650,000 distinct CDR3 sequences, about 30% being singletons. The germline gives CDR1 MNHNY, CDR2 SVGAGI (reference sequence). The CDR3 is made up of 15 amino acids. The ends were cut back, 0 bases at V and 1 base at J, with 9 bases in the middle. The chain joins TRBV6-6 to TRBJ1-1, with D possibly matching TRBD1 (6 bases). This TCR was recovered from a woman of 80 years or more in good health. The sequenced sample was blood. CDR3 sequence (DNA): TGTGCCAGCAGTTACTCGGCAGGGGCGAACACTGAAGCTTTCTTT. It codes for CASSYSAGANTEAFF.